This T cell receptor beta chain derives from a study of blood T cell repertoires in COVID-19. CDR3 length: 11 amino acids. V lost 3 bases, J lost 9 bases, and 6 bases lay in between. Germline V gene data show CDR1 as SGHTA and CDR2 as FQGNSA. As processed by the authors: Reference gene primer amplification yielded estimated nucleated cell counts. Produced via immunoSEQ multiplex PCR; TCRdb's table is partial and in-frame only. V and J calls plus clone size are reproduced from that table; the DNA served to infer D and trimming. Among 350,000 to 550,000 clones listed, 70% to 90% were seen once. The chain has TRBV7-2 and TRBJ2-1; D remains ambiguous. The sequence was collected from a young woman with acute COVID-19. Sequencing used PBMCs or T cells enriched from blood (not recorded which). The CDR3: CASSLIVEQFF. The DNA of the CDR3 is TGTGCCAGCAGCTTGATAGTTGAGCAGTTCTTC.